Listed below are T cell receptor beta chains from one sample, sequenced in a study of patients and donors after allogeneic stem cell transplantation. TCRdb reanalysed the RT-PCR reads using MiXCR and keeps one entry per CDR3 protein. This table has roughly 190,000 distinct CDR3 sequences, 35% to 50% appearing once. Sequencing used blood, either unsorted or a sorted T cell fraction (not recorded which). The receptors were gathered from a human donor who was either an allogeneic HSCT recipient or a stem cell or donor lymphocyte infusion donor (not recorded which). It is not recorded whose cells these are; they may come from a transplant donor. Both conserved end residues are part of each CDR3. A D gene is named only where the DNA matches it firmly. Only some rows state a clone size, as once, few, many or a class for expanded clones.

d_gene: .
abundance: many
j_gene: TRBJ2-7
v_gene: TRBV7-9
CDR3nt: TGTGCCAGCAGCTTGGCCGACGAGCAGTACTTC
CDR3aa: CASSLADEQYF

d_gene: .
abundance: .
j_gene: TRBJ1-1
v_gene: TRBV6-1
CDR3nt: TGTGCCAGCAGTGAAATTGTAAAGATATCCAACACTGAAGCTTTCTTT
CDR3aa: CASSEIVKISNTEAFF

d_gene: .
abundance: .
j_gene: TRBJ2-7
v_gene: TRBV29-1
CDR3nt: TGCAGCGGAACCGACAGGTCCTCCTACGAGCAGTACTTC
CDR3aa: CSGTDRSSYEQYF

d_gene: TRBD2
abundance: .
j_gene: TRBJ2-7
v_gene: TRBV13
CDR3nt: TGTGCCAGCAGCGCGGGACTAGCGGGAGGCCCTCCCTACGAGCAGTACTTC
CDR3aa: CASSAGLAGGPPYEQYF

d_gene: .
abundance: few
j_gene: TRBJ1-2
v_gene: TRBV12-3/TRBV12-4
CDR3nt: TGTGCCAGCACCCCACGGGGGGAGCGACGGAGTGGCTACACCTTC
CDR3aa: CASTPRGERRSGYTF

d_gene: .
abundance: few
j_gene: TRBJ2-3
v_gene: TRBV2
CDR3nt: TGTGCCAGCAACAAGACCCCGGGACTAGGGGGCGATACGCAGTATTTT
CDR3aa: CASNKTPGLGGDTQYF

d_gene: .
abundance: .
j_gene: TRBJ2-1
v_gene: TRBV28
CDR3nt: TGTGCCAGCAGTTCACCAGGGGAGTCCTACAATGAGCAGTTCTTC
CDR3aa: CASSSPGESYNEQFF

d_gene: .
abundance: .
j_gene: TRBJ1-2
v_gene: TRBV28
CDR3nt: TGTGCCAGCAGTCCTAACTACTATGGCTACACCTTC
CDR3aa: CASSPNYYGYTF

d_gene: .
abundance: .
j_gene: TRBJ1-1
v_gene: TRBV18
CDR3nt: TGTGCCAGCTCCCTCTCTACTAACACTGAAGCTTTCTTT
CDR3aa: CASSLSTNTEAFF

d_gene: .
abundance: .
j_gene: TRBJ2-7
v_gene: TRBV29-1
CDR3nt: TGCAGCGTTGCCCAGGCGTCTGGCGGCGAGCAGTACTTC
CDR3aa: CSVAQASGGEQYF

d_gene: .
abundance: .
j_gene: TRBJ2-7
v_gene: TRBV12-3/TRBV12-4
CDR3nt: TGTGCCAGCAGTTTAGTCGGGACCGCAGGGCAGTACTTC
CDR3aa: CASSLVGTAGQYF

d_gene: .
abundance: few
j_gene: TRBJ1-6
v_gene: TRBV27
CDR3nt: TGTGCCAGCAGTTTTTCCCTAGGGGCACTTAATTCACCCCTCCACTTT
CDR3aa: CASSFSLGALNSPLHF

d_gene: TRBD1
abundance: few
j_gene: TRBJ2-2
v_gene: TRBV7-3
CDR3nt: TGTGCCAGCAGGGGACAGCCGAACACCGGGGAGCTGTTTTTT
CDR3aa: CASRGQPNTGELFF

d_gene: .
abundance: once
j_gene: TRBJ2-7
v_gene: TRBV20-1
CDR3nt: TGCAGTGCCAGGACGGGCAGTTACTCCTACGAGCAGTACTTC
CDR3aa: CSARTGSYSYEQYF

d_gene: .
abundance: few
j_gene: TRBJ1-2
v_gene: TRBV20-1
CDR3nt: TGCAGTGCTCTACAGGGCTCGGGCTATGGCTACACCTTC
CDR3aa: CSALQGSGYGYTF

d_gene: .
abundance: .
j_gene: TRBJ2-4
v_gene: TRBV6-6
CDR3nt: TGTGCCAGCAGGTTTGGGACTGATGTAGCCAAAAACATTCAGTACTTC
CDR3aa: CASRFGTDVAKNIQYF

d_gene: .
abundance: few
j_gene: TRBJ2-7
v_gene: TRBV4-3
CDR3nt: TGCGCCAGCAGCCTATGGGGCTCCGAGCAGTACTTC
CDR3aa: CASSLWGSEQYF

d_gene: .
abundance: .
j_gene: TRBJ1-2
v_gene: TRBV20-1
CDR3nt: TGCAGTGCTCCGGCCCCGCCGGACTATGGCTACACCTTC
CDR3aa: CSAPAPPDYGYTF

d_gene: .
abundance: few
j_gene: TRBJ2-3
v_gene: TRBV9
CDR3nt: TGTGCCAGCAGCGCCAGGGGGGAAGATACGCAGTATTTT
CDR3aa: CASSARGEDTQYF

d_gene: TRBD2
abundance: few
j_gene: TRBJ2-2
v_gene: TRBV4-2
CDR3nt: TGTGCCAGCAGCCAAGATCCAGCGGGAGGGCCTGGGGGCACCGGGGAGCTGTTTTTT
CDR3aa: CASSQDPAGGPGGTGELFF

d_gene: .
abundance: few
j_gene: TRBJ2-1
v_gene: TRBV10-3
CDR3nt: TGTGCCATAGGAGCAGCCAATGAGCAGTTCTTC
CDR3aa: CAIGAANEQFF

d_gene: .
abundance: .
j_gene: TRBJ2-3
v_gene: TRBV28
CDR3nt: TGTGCCAGCAGTTTATTTCCTCAGGGTCTGCATTTT
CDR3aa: CASSLFPQGLHF

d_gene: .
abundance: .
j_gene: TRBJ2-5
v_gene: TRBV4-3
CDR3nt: TGCGCCAGCAGCCAAGATATCGGGTACCAAGAGACCCAGTACTTC
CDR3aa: CASSQDIGYQETQYF

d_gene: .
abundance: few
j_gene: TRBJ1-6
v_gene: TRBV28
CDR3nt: TGTGCCAGCAGTTCGGGCTATAATTCACCCCTCCACTTT
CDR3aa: CASSSGYNSPLHF

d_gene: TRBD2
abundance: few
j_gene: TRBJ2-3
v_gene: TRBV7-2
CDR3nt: TGTGCCAGCAGCTTAGCTCGACTAGCGGGAGGCAGAACAGATACGCAGTATTTT
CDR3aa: CASSLARLAGGRTDTQYF

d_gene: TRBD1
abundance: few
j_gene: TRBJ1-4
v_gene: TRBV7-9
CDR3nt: TGTGCCAGCAGCCCCGGGGACAGAAAGAATGAAAAACTGTTTTTT
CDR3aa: CASSPGDRKNEKLFF

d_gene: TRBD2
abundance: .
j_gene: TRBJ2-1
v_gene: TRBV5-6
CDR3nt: TGTGCCAGCAGCTTGGGCCTCGGGACTAGCGTCAACAATGAGCAGTTCTTC
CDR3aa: CASSLGLGTSVNNEQFF

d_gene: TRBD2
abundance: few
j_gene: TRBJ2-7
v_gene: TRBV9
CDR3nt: TGTGCCAGCAGCGTAGCAGCGGGAGGCGTCTACGAGCAGTACTTC
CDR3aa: CASSVAAGGVYEQYF

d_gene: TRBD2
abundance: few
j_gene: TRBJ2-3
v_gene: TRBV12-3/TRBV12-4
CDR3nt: TGTGCCAGCCGCCAGCGGGACGTTACGCAGTATTTT
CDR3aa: CASRQRDVTQYF

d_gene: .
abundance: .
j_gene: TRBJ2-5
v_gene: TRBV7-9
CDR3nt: TGTGCCAGCAACTCGGTAGAACCGGGACTCTTCCAAGAGACCCAGTACTTC
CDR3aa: CASNSVEPGLFQETQYF

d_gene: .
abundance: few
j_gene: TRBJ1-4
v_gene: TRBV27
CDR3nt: TGTGCCAGCAGTTCGTCAGGGTACGGTGAAAAACTGTTTTTT
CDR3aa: CASSSSGYGEKLFF

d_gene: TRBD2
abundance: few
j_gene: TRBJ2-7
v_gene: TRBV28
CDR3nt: TGTGCCAGCAGTTTAATGTCTAGCGGGATCTACGAGCAGTACTTC
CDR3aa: CASSLMSSGIYEQYF

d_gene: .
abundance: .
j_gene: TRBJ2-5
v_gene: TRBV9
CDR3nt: TGTGCCAGCAGCTCCTCCGCAGTAGCATTGGAGACCCAGTACTTC
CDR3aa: CASSSSAVALETQYF

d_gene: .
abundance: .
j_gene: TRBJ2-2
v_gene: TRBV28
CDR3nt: TGTGCCAGCAGCCCTTACAGACTCCGGGACCACACCGGGGAGCTGTTTTTT
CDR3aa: CASSPYRLRDHTGELFF

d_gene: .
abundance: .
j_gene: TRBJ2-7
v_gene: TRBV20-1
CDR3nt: TGCAGTACGGGGAGTATTTACGAGCAGTACTTC
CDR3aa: CSTGSIYEQYF

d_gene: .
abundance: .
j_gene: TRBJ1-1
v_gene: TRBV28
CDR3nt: TGTGCCAGTAAACCGGGACAAGACTTCATGAACACTGAAGCTTTCTTT
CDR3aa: CASKPGQDFMNTEAFF

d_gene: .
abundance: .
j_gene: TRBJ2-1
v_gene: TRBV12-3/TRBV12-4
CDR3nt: TGTGCCAGTACTCCGGGGACAATATACAATGAGCAGTTCTTC
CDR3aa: CASTPGTIYNEQFF

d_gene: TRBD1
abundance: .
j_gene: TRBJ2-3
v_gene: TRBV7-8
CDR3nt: TGTGCCAGCAGCTTACCGGACAGGGAACCCACAGATACGCAGTATTTT
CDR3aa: CASSLPDREPTDTQYF

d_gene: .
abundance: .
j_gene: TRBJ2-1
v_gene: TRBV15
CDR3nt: TGTGCCACCAGCAGGGAGGACAGAGACTACAATGAGCAGTTCTTC
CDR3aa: CATSREDRDYNEQFF

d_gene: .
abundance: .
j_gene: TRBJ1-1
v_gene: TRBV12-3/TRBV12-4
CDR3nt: TGTGCCAGCAGGGGAGGGACCGTGAACACTGAAGCTTTCTTT
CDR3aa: CASRGGTVNTEAFF

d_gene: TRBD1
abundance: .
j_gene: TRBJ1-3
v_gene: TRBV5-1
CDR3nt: TGCGCCAGCAGCTTACAGGGGGGCGGAAACACCATATATTTT
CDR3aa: CASSLQGGGNTIYF